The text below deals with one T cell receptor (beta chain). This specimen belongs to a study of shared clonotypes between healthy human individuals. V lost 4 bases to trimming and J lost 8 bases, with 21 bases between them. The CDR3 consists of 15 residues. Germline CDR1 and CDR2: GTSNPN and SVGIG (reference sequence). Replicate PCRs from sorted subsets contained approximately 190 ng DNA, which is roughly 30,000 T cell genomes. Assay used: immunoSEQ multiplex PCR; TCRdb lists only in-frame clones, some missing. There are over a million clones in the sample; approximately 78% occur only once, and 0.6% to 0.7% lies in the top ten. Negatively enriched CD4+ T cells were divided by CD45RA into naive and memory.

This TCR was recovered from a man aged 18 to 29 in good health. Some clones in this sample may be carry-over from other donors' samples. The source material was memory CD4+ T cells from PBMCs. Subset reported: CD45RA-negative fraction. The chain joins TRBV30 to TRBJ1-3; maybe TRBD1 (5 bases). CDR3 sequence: CAWTRTSPTADTIYF. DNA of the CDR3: TGTGCCTGGACCCGGACCTCACCGACAGCGGACACCATATATTTT.